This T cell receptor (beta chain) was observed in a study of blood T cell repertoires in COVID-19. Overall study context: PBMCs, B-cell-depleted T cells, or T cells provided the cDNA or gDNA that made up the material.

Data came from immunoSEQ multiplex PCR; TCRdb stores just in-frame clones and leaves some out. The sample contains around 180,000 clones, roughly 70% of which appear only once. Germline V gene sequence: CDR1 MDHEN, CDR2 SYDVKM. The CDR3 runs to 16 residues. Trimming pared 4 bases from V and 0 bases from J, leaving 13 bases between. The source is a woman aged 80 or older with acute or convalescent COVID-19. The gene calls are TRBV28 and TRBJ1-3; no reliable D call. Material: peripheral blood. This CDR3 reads CASSSPAGSSGNTIYF. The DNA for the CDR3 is TGTGCCAGCAGTTCCCCTGCAGGCTCCTCTGGAAACACCATATATTTT.